The clone carrying this T cell receptor beta chain was counted many times. Its antigen remains unknown. V lost 1 base and J 9 bases, leaving 17 bases between the germline ends. CDR3 length equals 15 residues. Germline V gene data show CDR1 as SGHRS and CDR2 as YFSETQ. 5'-RACE, quantitative and with molecular barcodes, yielded the TCR beta libraries. TCRdb re-analysed the 5' RACE reads in MiXCR, keeping a single row per CDR3 protein. The sample has about 240,000 distinct CDR3 sequences, about 10% seen once; the top ten hold 2.6%. The data derive from a study of CD8 T cells in ankylosing spondylitis. Broader study findings: Enrichment of disease-linked clones was reportedly significant in matched ankylosing spondylitis synovial fluid. Both synovial fluid and blood in reactive arthritis had previously been reported to carry some motif variants.

The TCR sequence derives from a male donor with ankylosing spondylitis or in good health (not recorded which). The chain links TRBV5-1 to TRBJ2-1, with D possibly TRBD2 on 5 matching bases. Input material: blood, either unsorted or a sorted T cell fraction (not recorded which). Written as DNA, the CDR3 is TGCGCCAGCAGCTTGAGGGAGATGGGGATAGGTGAGCAGTTCTTC. This codes for CASSLREMGIGEQFF.